This section outlines one TCR beta chain sequence together with its context. Trimming removed 0 bases at V and 0 bases at J, with 6 bases between. CDR1 and CDR2 from the germline V gene are LNHNV and YYDKDF (reference sequence). The CDR3 is 15 amino acids. This specimen belongs to a study of blood T cell repertoires in COVID-19. Study-wide background: The United States, Italy and Spain supplied acute and convalescent COVID-19 samples. PBMCs, B-cell-depleted T cells, or T cells were the source of the cDNA or gDNA that made up the material.

Clones were read by immunoSEQ multiplex PCR, and TCRdb kept only the in-frame ones, dropping some. The repertoire includes approximately 290,000 clones, 80% to 95% of them detected once, and roughly 1.1% sits in the top ten. The age range of participants was 18 to 89 years, with residence in 20 to 25 US areas. The rearrangement links TRBV15 to TRBJ1-3; D not resolved. The sample comprised PBMCs or T cells enriched from blood (not recorded which). This TCR came from a woman younger than 45 who had recovered from COVID-19. DNA of the CDR3: TGTGCCACCAGCAGAGACCGAGGCTCTGGAAACACCATATATTTT. It translates to CATSRDRGSGNTIYF. Full variable domain (outside the CDR3, taken from reference TRBV15 and TRBJ1-3): DAMVIQNPRYQVTQFGKPVTLSCSQTLNHNVMYWYQQKSSQAPKLLFHYYDKDFNNEADTPDNFQSRRPNTSFCFLDIRSPGLGDTAMYLCATSRDRGSGNTIYFGEGSWLTVV.